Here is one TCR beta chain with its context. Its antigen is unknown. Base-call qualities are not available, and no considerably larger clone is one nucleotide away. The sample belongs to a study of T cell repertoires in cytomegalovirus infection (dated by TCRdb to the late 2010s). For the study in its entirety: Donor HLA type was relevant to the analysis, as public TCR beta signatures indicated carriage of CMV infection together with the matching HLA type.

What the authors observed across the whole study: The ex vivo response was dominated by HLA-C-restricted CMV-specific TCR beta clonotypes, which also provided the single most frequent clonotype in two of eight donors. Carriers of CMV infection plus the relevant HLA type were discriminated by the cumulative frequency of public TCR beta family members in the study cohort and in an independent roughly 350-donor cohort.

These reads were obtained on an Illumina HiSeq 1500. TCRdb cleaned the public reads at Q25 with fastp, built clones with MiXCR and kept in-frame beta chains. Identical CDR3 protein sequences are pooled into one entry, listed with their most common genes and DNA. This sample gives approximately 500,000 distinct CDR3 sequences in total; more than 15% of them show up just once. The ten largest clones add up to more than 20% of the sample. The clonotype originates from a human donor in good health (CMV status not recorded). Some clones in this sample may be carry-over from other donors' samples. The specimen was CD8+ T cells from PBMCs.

The CDR3 is CASSEGGRAGEQYF. The DNA reads as follows: TGTGCCAGCAGTGAGGGTGGTAGGGCGGGCGAGCAGTACTTC. The rearranged segments are TRBV6-1 and TRBJ2-7; the D region possibly corresponds to TRBD2 (5 bases align). The CDR3 measures 14 amino acids from cysteine to phenylalanine. This entry keeps only the CDR3 DNA: 42 bases, framed from base 1. The trim is 3 bases for V and 6 bases for J, with a gap of 15 bases between the germline ends. The germline V gene specifies MNHNS as CDR1 and SASEGT as CDR2.